Listed below are T cell receptor beta chains from one sample, sequenced in a study of cytomegalovirus exposure and HLA in healthy donors. The repertoire was sequenced with immunoSEQ multiplex PCR; TCRdb's copy has only in-frame clones and lacks some. The sample contains roughly 200,000 clones, 70% to 75% of which appear only once. The sequenced sample consisted of PBMCs. These receptors originate from a male donor in good health and CMV-seronegative. Each CDR3 is given with its conserved first and last residue. The D gene is left open where the match is weak. Only part of the rows carry a size: once, few, many, or a class if the clone is expanded.

cdr3_aa | cdr3_nt | j_call | d_call | clone_size | v_call
CASSDSNGYGYTF | TGTGCCAGCAGTGACTCGAACGGCTATGGCTACACCTTC | TRBJ1-2 | NA | NA | TRBV6-4
CASSEGQGFRTEAFF | TGTGCCAGCAGTGAGGGACAGGGGTTTCGCACTGAAGCTTTCTTT | TRBJ1-1 | TRBD1 | NA | TRBV28
CASSGDRGGLGNIQYF | TGTGCCAGCAGTGGGGACAGGGGGGGACTGGGAAACATTCAGTACTTC | TRBJ2-4 | TRBD1 | NA | TRBV2
CASSISTGRREQPQHF | TGTGCCAGTAGTATATCGACAGGGAGGAGAGAACAGCCCCAGCATTTT | TRBJ1-5 | TRBD1 | NA | TRBV19
CASSQEAGSYNEQFF | TGTGCCAGTAGTCAGGAGGCGGGTTCCTACAATGAGCAGTTCTTC | TRBJ2-1 | NA | NA | TRBV19
CASTKGVWTGELFF | TGTGCCAGCACGAAGGGGGTTTGGACCGGGGAGCTGTTTTTT | TRBJ2-2 | NA | NA | TRBV6-6
CASSEALGGRPQHF | TGTGCCAGCAGTGAAGCGCTCGGGGGTAGGCCCCAGCATTTT | TRBJ1-5 | NA | NA | TRBV6-1
CASSLYTGTSGTGELFF | TGTGCCAGCAGTTTATATACCGGGACTAGCGGCACCGGGGAGCTGTTTTTT | TRBJ2-2 | TRBD2 | once | TRBV28
CASSYLRTGGGEKLFF | TGTGCCAGCAGTTACCTGAGGACAGGGGGCGGTGAAAAACTGTTTTTT | TRBJ1-4 | TRBD1 | few | TRBV6-5
CASSWEGSGSNQPQHF | TGTGCCAGCAGTTGGGAGGGGAGCGGCAGCAATCAGCCCCAGCATTTT | TRBJ1-5 | NA | NA | TRBV28
CASSLGNRAGGYTF | TGTGCCAGCAGCTTAGGGAACAGGGCCGGCGGCTACACCTTC | TRBJ1-2 | NA | few | TRBV7-9
CASSPEPGIAGNTIYF | TGTGCCAGCTCACCAGAACCGGGGATCGCTGGAAACACCATATATTTT | TRBJ1-3 | NA | NA | TRBV18
CASSDRAKGDTEAFF | TGCGCCAGTTCGGACAGGGCCAAGGGGGACACTGAAGCTTTCTTT | TRBJ1-1 | TRBD1 | NA | TRBV5-1
CASRVDSNYGYTF | TGTGCCAGCAGAGTGGACAGTAACTATGGCTACACCTTC | TRBJ1-2 | NA | NA | TRBV6-1
CASLTAREGYTF | TGTGCCAGCCTGACGGCCCGGGAGGGCTACACCTTC | TRBJ1-2 | NA | NA | TRBV6-1
CASSEPGRSSYNEQFF | TGTGCCAGCAGTGAACCGGGGAGGAGCTCCTACAATGAGCAGTTCTTC | TRBJ2-1 | NA | NA | TRBV6-1
CASSIRDYSNQPQHF | TGTGCCAGTAGTATACGGGATTATAGCAATCAGCCCCAGCATTTT | TRBJ1-5 | NA | NA | TRBV19
CAWTKARDSLNYGYTF | TGTGCCTGGACTAAAGCGCGGGACAGCCTTAACTATGGCTACACCTTC | TRBJ1-2 | TRBD1 | NA | TRBV30
CASSKWLAGRQAQYF | TGTGCCAGCAGCAAATGGCTAGCGGGGCGTCAAGCGCAGTATTTT | TRBJ2-3 | NA | NA | TRBV21-1
CAWSVREDTQYF | TGTGCCTGGAGTGTCCGGGAAGATACGCAGTATTTT | TRBJ2-3 | NA | NA | TRBV30
CASSSRELDYTF | TGTGCCAGCAGCTCCCGTGAGTTAGACTACACCTTC | TRBJ1-2 | NA | NA | TRBV28
CATSRGQGNQPQHF | TGTGCCACCAGCAGAGGACAGGGGAATCAGCCCCAGCATTTT | TRBJ1-5 | TRBD1 | NA | TRBV15
CASSIYTGSYEQYF | TGTGCCAGTAGTATTTACACAGGGTCCTACGAGCAGTACTTC | TRBJ2-7 | NA | NA | TRBV19
CASSYSNREVNEQFF | TGTGCCAGCAGTTACTCGAACAGGGAAGTCAATGAGCAGTTCTTC | TRBJ2-1 | NA | NA | TRBV6-5
CASSIDQYEQFF | TGTGCCAGTAGTATAGATCAGTATGAGCAGTTCTTC | TRBJ2-1 | NA | NA | TRBV19
CSTWTGDSNQPQHF | TGCAGCACCTGGACAGGAGATAGCAATCAGCCCCAGCATTTT | TRBJ1-5 | TRBD1 | NA | TRBV29-1
CASSEIRAGDVDEQFF | TGCGCCAGCAGTGAGATTAGAGCGGGAGATGTGGATGAGCAGTTCTTC | TRBJ2-1 | TRBD2 | NA | TRBV10-1
CASSEARSAIGYTF | TGTGCCAGCAGTGAAGCGCGGAGTGCCATCGGCTACACCTTC | TRBJ1-2 | NA | NA | TRBV2
CASSGSGYGYTF | TGTGCCAGCTCCGGTTCGGGCTATGGCTACACCTTC | TRBJ1-2 | NA | NA | TRBV9
CASSLAGSSYNEQFF | TGTGCCAGCAGCTTAGCGGGAAGCTCCTACAATGAGCAGTTCTTC | TRBJ2-1 | TRBD2 | NA | TRBV28
CASSLGGFGNEQFF | TGTGCCAGCAGCTTAGGAGGGTTTGGCAATGAGCAGTTCTTC | TRBJ2-1 | NA | few | TRBV7-7
CASSLLSSYNEQFF | TGTGCCAGCAGTTTATTGAGCTCCTACAATGAGCAGTTCTTC | TRBJ2-1 | NA | NA | TRBV28
CASSIEGVYGYTF | TGTGCCAGTAGTATAGAAGGGGTCTATGGCTACACCTTC | TRBJ1-2 | NA | NA | TRBV19
CASSYDSNSNQPQHF | TGTGCCAGTAGCTACGACAGTAATAGCAATCAGCCCCAGCATTTT | TRBJ1-5 | NA | once | TRBV19
CSVQEGGTYSNQPQHF | TGCAGCGTCCAGGAAGGGGGTACCTATAGCAATCAGCCCCAGCATTTT | TRBJ1-5 | NA | NA | TRBV29-1
CATSSGWGQSNQPQHF | TGTGCCACCAGCAGCGGATGGGGACAGAGCAATCAGCCCCAGCATTTT | TRBJ1-5 | TRBD1 | NA | TRBV15
CSVVILDSSTDTQYF | TGCAGCGTTGTAATACTAGATTCAAGCACAGATACGCAGTATTTT | TRBJ2-3 | NA | once | TRBV29-1
CAWGTGGALNTEAFF | TGTGCCTGGGGGACAGGGGGAGCCTTGAACACTGAAGCTTTCTTT | TRBJ1-1 | TRBD1 | NA | TRBV30
CASTTPGQVYEQYF | TGTGCCAGCACCACTCCGGGACAAGTCTACGAGCAGTACTTC | TRBJ2-7 | NA | NA | TRBV6-5
CASSPGVTEAFF | TGTGCCAGCAGCCCGGGGGTCACTGAAGCTTTCTTT | TRBJ1-1 | NA | NA | TRBV9
CASRPSGGAAQYF | TGTGCCAGCAGGCCCAGCGGGGGGGCGGCCCAGTACTTC | TRBJ2-5 | TRBD2 | NA | TRBV6-6
CASSTTGATEAFF | TGTGCCAGCAGTACGACAGGGGCCACTGAAGCTTTCTTT | TRBJ1-1 | TRBD1 | NA | TRBV27
CASSFSAGGSYNEQFF | TGTGCCAGCAGTTTCTCGGCGGGAGGCTCCTACAATGAGCAGTTCTTC | TRBJ2-1 | TRBD2 | NA | TRBV28
CSVDDRDLDKQYF | TGCAGCGTCGATGACAGGGATCTGGACAAGCAGTACTTC | TRBJ2-7 | TRBD1 | NA | TRBV29-1
CASKGLAVYNEQFF | TGTGCCAGCAAGGGACTAGCGGTCTACAATGAGCAGTTCTTC | TRBJ2-1 | TRBD2 | NA | TRBV27
CALWRNTDTQYF | TGTGCTCTTTGGAGGAACACAGATACGCAGTATTTT | TRBJ2-3 | NA | NA | TRBV5-3
CASSLKGVSYEQYF | TGTGCCAGCAGCTTGAAGGGAGTGTCCTACGAGCAGTACTTC | TRBJ2-7 | NA | NA | TRBV5-6
CASSRGQGAAGNTIYF | TGCGCCAGCAGCAGGGGACAGGGGGCCGCTGGAAACACCATATATTTT | TRBJ1-3 | TRBD1 | NA | TRBV5-1
CAWSLQGNTEAFF | TGTGCCTGGAGCCTACAGGGGAACACTGAAGCTTTCTTT | TRBJ1-1 | NA | NA | TRBV30
CASSSTLEADTQYF | TGTGCCAGCAGCTCAACCCTGGAGGCAGATACGCAGTATTTT | TRBJ2-3 | NA | NA | TRBV5-4
CASALGTSGRKDTQYF | TGTGCTAGTGCCTTGGGGACTAGCGGGAGGAAAGATACGCAGTATTTT | TRBJ2-3 | TRBD2 | NA | TRBV12-5
CAWSFLGTDRSQPQHF | TGTGCCTGGAGCTTCCTCGGGACAGATCGCAGTCAGCCCCAGCATTTT | TRBJ1-5 | TRBD1 | NA | TRBV30
CASSDPGSGNTIYF | TGTGCCAGCAGTGACCCAGGATCTGGAAACACCATATATTTT | TRBJ1-3 | NA | once | TRBV28
CASSIARTGPGYTF | TGTGCCAGTAGTATCGCCAGGACAGGGCCTGGCTACACCTTC | TRBJ1-2 | TRBD1 | NA | TRBV19
CSVRYNEQFF | TGCAGCGTCCGGTACAATGAGCAGTTCTTC | TRBJ2-1 | NA | NA | TRBV29-1